This is a list of T cell receptor beta chains from one sample in a study of memory CD4+ T cells and cytomegalovirus serostatus. Profiled with immunoSEQ multiplex PCR; TCRdb holds only in-frame clones, not every one. The sample contains some 47,000 clones, 75% to 85% of which appear only once. Sequences were obtained from memory CD4+ T cells from blood. The receptors come from an adult in good health and CMV-seronegative. CDR3s include the opening cysteine and the closing phenylalanine or tryptophan. The order of the fields is CDR3 protein, V gene, J gene.

CASSPTGGTGELFF	TRBV5-1	TRBJ2-2
CASSPNIPSGEQYF	TRBV6-6	TRBJ2-7
CASSFGLGGVADTQYF	TRBV27	TRBJ2-3
CAISESDGQGGNQPQHF	TRBV10-3	TRBJ1-5
CASSQSGPHGDQPQHF	TRBV16	TRBJ1-5
CASSQPSGGGNEQFF	TRBV5-4	TRBJ2-1
CASSQGGIPFF	TRBV4-2	TRBJ1-2
CASSPDQAYYNEQFF	TRBV18	TRBJ2-1
CASSLGGTGDEQFF	TRBV5-1	TRBJ2-1
CASSLGVSGEGTDTQYF	TRBV5-4	TRBJ2-3
CASSVDPSGGVADTQYF	TRBV5-1	TRBJ2-3
CASSPRNDSPLHF	TRBV13	TRBJ1-6
CASGEGINSPLHF	TRBV5-4	TRBJ1-6
CASSQTTGGNEKLFF	TRBV28	TRBJ1-4
CASSEMSPPVAFF	TRBV2	TRBJ1-1
CSVDKPGGNTGELFF	TRBV29-1	TRBJ2-2
CASSSPGQGVMGTEAFF	TRBV5-8	TRBJ1-1
CASSGRDTSSYEQYF	TRBV5-1	TRBJ2-7
CASSEDSPLHF	TRBV6-1	TRBJ1-6
CATSRTGASYGYTF	TRBV15	TRBJ1-2
CASSLLSPAPGEQYF	TRBV5-1	TRBJ2-7
CASSIDEGAYEQYF	TRBV19	TRBJ2-7
CASSPLQGRNIQYF	TRBV18	TRBJ2-4
CASCQGLNNQPQHF	TRBV6-5	TRBJ1-5
CTSSQENKLNTEAFF	TRBV1	TRBJ1-1
CASTSGGSSYNEQFF	TRBV2	TRBJ2-1
CASSVGTLGSYEQYF	TRBV9	TRBJ2-7
CASSPGTSGAFSGANVLTF	TRBV6-4	TRBJ2-6
CASSFGGSLEKLFF	TRBV5-4	TRBJ1-4
CASSTRKSRQPMNTEAFF	TRBV7-2	TRBJ1-1
CASSVTSGDYNEQFF	TRBV5-1	TRBJ2-1
CASSPGLAVADTQYF	TRBV7-3	TRBJ2-3
CASSQDLDPGIPNYGYTF	TRBV4-2	TRBJ1-2
CAWSVPPTGELFF	TRBV30	TRBJ2-2
CATTQRAGNTIYF	TRBV6-5	TRBJ1-3
CAISRRGSDNEQFF	TRBV10-3	TRBJ2-1
CSVEGRGASTDTQYF	TRBV29-1	TRBJ2-3
CAIKTGLSEQFF	TRBV28	TRBJ2-1
CASSRTGPNTEAFF	TRBV6-6	TRBJ1-1
CASSPGGGAKNIQYF	TRBV7-3	TRBJ2-4